The source of this TCR beta chain is a study of control samples from healthy donors and cancer patients. Clones were read by immunoSEQ multiplex PCR, and TCRdb kept only the in-frame ones, dropping some. The data show roughly 76,000 clones, roughly 94% seen once. Trimming at V came to 6 bases and at J to 4 bases, leaving 6 bases not matched to a gene. The CDR3 contains 14 residues. The germline V gene encodes CDR1 SQVTM and CDR2 ANQGSEA. This sequence joins TRBV29-1 and TRBJ2-5; the match to TRBD2 covers 12 bases. Sequencing was carried out using blood. The sequence came from a woman younger than 30 in good health. CDR3 residues: CSVLAGGLGETQYF. The CDR3 DNA follows: TGCAGCGTGCTAGCGGGGGGGCTGGGAGAGACCCAGTACTTC.